The present TCR beta chain was sequenced within a study of T cells after posttransplantation cyclophosphamide. General study findings and limits: Later blood repertoires were often dominated by clones from the donor CD8+ memory compartment. Skin or GI-infiltrating T cells shared few TRB sequences with blood. After PTCy, TRB diversity resembled that of CNI/methotrexate controls.

About this clone itself: Its specificity is unknown.

TCRdb's copy holds only in-frame clones and misses some; the assay was immunoSEQ multiplex PCR. Seen here are around 66,000 clones, roughly 95% observed once, and the top ten hold under 3%. Peripheral blood was collected from the related graft donor on the marrow donation day. CDR3 length: 16 amino acids. V dropped 0 bases and J dropped 4 bases, with 16 bases sitting between them. The germline V gene has CDR1 SGHTA and CDR2 FQGNSA. The specimen sequenced was PBMCs. This clonotype originated in a woman aged 25 to 39 in good health and a related stem cell transplant donor. This chain uses TRBV7-2 with TRBJ2-7; D gene ambiguous. The CDR3 sequence: CASSLAGAQVVYEQYF. The CDR3 DNA follows: TGTGCCAGCAGCTTAGCTGGAGCTCAGGTGGTTTACGAGCAGTACTTC.